A single sample is the source of the 11 T cell receptor beta chains below, sequenced in a study of T cell repertoires in cytomegalovirus infection. TCRdb reprocessed the reads via MiXCR and lists one record per CDR3 protein. The sample lists around 490,000 distinct CDR3 sequences, about 25% occurring once. Sequenced input: PBMCs. These receptors came from a human donor in good health (CMV status not recorded). Some clones in this sample may be carry-over from other donors' samples.

The V and J genes are TRBV12-3 or TRBV12-4 and TRBJ1-4; perhaps TRBD1 as D (5 bases). The CDR3 sequence is 15 residues long. The V end was cut by 4 bases, the J end by 0 bases, with 9 bases between. The CDR3 protein is CASSSSGSTNEKLFF. Here the CDR3 DNA reads TGTGCCAGCAGTTCCTCAGGGTCAACTAATGAAAAACTGTTTTTT.

V is TRBV28 and J is TRBJ2-6; 11 bases map to TRBD2. The CDR3 covers 19 residues. The V segment lost 5 bases and the J segment 2 bases; nucleotides outside the gene matches: 11. Germline V CDR1 and CDR2: MDHEN, SYDVKM. The CDR3 spells CASSTQGPGLAAGANVLTF. CDR3 nucleotides: TGTGCCAGCAGTACACAGGGGCCGGGACTAGCGGCTGGGGCCAACGTCCTGACTTTC.

This clonotype has just a few counts. J is TRBJ1-1 and V is TRBV28; 7 bases are a match to TRBD1. The CDR3 runs 14 residues. Unmatched junction bases numbered 11, after V lost 3 bases and J lost 10 bases. Germline assignment: CDR1 MDHEN and CDR2 SYDVKM. The CDR3 DNA follows: TGTGCCAGCAGTTTGGCCTTGGCAGGGGGGGGAGCTTTCTTT. It translates to CASSLALAGGGAFF.

This clonotype was recorded at least ten times. This chain links TRBV7-8 with TRBJ2-5, with D perhaps matching TRBD2 (6 bases). Germline lookup yields CDR1 SGHVS and CDR2 FQNEAQ. CDR3 length: 13 residues. V lost 6 bases, J lost 5 bases, and 13 bases lay in between. Written as DNA, the CDR3 is TGTGCCAGCAGTTTTGGACTAATGGAGACCCAGTACTTC. This gives the protein CASSFGLMETQYF.

This clonotype came up many times. In DNA form, the CDR3 reads TGTGCCAGCAGCTCGGACAGGGGTGGCGATGAGCAGTTCTTC. Residues: CASSSDRGGDEQFF. V and J are TRBV7-9 and TRBJ2-1, with TRBD1 identical over 9 bases. With V trimmed by 4 bases and J by 8 bases, 6 bases remained unmatched. The germline CDR1 and CDR2 sequences are SEHNR and FQNEAQ (reference sequence). This CDR3 spans 14 amino acids.

This clonotype was found a few times. The J gene is TRBJ2-1, the V gene TRBV5-4; 7 bases agree with TRBD2. Germline V gene sequence: CDR1 SGHNT, CDR2 YYREEE (reference sequence). The CDR3 contains 14 residues. The junction had 4 bases not matched to a gene; V was cut back by 1 base and J by 6 bases. In DNA, the CDR3 is TGTGCCAGCAGCTTGCCGACTAGCACCAATGAGCAGTTCTTC. Protein sequence: CASSLPTSTNEQFF.

This clonotype was recorded a few times. The chain employs TRBV5-4 and TRBJ2-1; 9 nucleotides match TRBD2. Germline CDR1 and CDR2: SGHNT and YYREEE (reference sequence). The CDR3 consists of 16 residues. V shed 0 bases and J 4 bases; nucleotides not matched to a gene: 5. DNA for the CDR3: TGTGCCAGCAGCTTGGAGTGGGCGGGAGGGTACAATGAGCAGTTCTTC. Translating gives CASSLEWAGGYNEQFF.

V usage is TRBV6-2 or TRBV6-3 and J usage is TRBJ1-5, with a possible D match to TRBD1 (6 bases). V dropped 0 bases and J dropped 7 bases, with 16 bases sitting between them. The CDR3 sequence is 16 residues long. Germline loops: CDR1 MNHEY, CDR2 SVGEGT. The CDR3 DNA sequence: TGTGCCAGCAGTTACTCGAATATCAGGGGATACCAGCCCCAGCATTTT. This sequence encodes CASSYSNIRGYQPQHF.

Only a few counts were recorded for this clonotype. V gene TRBV11-2 combines with J gene TRBJ1-1; TRBD1 agrees at 8 bases. Looked up from germline, CDR1 is SGHAT and CDR2 is FQNNGV. The CDR3 has 15 residues. Germline trimming cut 4 bases from V and 1 base from J; bases unmatched to any gene: 5. DNA for the CDR3: TGTGCCAGCAGCTCTAACAGGGGGAGGAACACTGAAGCTTTCTTT. It yields the protein CASSSNRGRNTEAFF. The full variable domain, in which reference TRBV11-2 and TRBJ1-1 provide the parts outside the CDR3, is EAGVAQSPRYKIIEKRQSVAFWCNPISGHATLYWYQQILGQGPKLLIQFQNNGVVDDSQLPKDRFSAERLKGVDSTLKIQPAKLEDSAVYLCASSSNRGRNTEAFFGQGTRLTVV.

The J gene is TRBJ1-4, the V gene TRBV20-1, with TRBD1 matching over 10 bases. Germline CDR1 and CDR2: DFQATT and SNEGSKA (reference sequence). This CDR3 is 13 amino acids long. Germline trimming cut 4 bases from V and 6 bases from J; bases unmatched to any gene: 2. The CDR3 region is CSAKGTGDEKLFF. DNA of the CDR3: TGCAGTGCTAAAGGGACAGGGGATGAAAAACTGTTTTTT.

This clonotype was picked up many times. This chain connects TRBV7-8 to TRBJ2-1, with 8 bases lining up with TRBD2. Trimming took 2 bases from V and 0 from J; bases not matched to a gene: 3. CDR1 SGHVS and CDR2 FQNEAQ come from the germline V gene. This CDR3 region has 16 residues. The CDR3 nucleotides are TGTGCCAGCAGCTTAACTAGCGGTAACTCCTACAATGAGCAGTTCTTC. It encodes CASSLTSGNSYNEQFF.